These 5 T cell receptor beta chains were all obtained from the same sample, sequenced in a study of beta chain features in type 1 diabetes (dated by TCRdb to between 2017 and 2018). The protocol used for the library was the immunoSEQ multiplex PCR assay. The entire isolated RNA was reverse transcribed using the High Capacity cDNA Reverse Transcription Kit, and thus expressed TCRB transcripts were sequenced. Imported from immuneACCESS, the table was reduced by TCRdb to in-frame sequences with V and J called. These copies leave out some clones; in studies compared against another copy, an unresolved V gene accounts for under half, and the cause of the remainder is not known. A total of around 240,000 clones appear in this sample, more than 9% of them only once. The biggest ten clones account for about 0.037% of the sample. What was sequenced was naive CD4+ T cells from blood. This specimen's cell subset or site label, per the study, means: true naive CD4+ T cells. Receptors were obtained from a woman between 18 and 29 years old in good health.

This rearrangement joins TRBV6-6 to TRBJ2-5; 9 nucleotides match TRBD2. V dropped 0 bases and J dropped 1; count of bases not matched to a gene: 3. The CDR3 is 16 amino acids. The germline gives CDR1 MNHNY, CDR2 SVGAGI (reference sequence). The CDR3 reads CASSYSRRGGQETQYF. The CDR3 coding sequence is TGTGCCAGCAGTTACTCGCGGCGGGGGGGCCAAGAGACCCAGTACTTC.

This clone was seen more than once but under ten times. CDR3: CASELWGEDNEKLFF. In nucleotides, the CDR3 is TGTGCCAGCGAACTTTGGGGAGAGGATAATGAAAAACTGTTTTTT. V is TRBV2 and J is TRBJ1-4; D ambiguous. Germline CDR1 is SNHLY and CDR2 is FYNNEI. Trimming removed 8 bases at V and 4 bases at J, with 17 bases between. The CDR3 is 15 residues long. The full variable domain, in which reference TRBV2 and TRBJ1-4 provide the parts outside the CDR3, is EPEVTQTPSHQVTQMGQEVILRCVPISNHLYFYWYRQILGQKVEFLVSFYNNEISEKSEIFDDQFSVERPDGSNFTLKIRSTKLEDSAMYFCASELWGEDNEKLFFGSGTQLSVL.

The chain carries TRBV5-1 and TRBJ1-1, with D maybe TRBD1 (5 bases). The germline CDR1 and CDR2 sequences are SGHRS and YFSETQ. Trimming took 7 bases from V and 11 from J, leaving 24 bases between them. This CDR3 region has 14 residues. CDR3 DNA sequence: TGCGCCAGCCGCCTCTCGACAGCGACCCTGGGGGCTTTCTTT. Translating it yields CASRLSTATLGAFF.

This clone was detected a few times. The genes are TRBV19 and TRBJ1-5; D ambiguous. Deletions cut 7 bases from V and 0 bases from J, with 22 bases between. Germline V gene data show CDR1 as LNHDA and CDR2 as SQIVND (reference sequence). This CDR3 has 18 residues. The CDR3 DNA is TGTGCCAGTAACCCCTTAGGCGGGGTTTTCCTTAGCAATCAGCCCCAGCATTTT. This sequence encodes CASNPLGGVFLSNQPQHF.

This clone has only a few counts. The J gene is TRBJ2-2, the V gene TRBV19; D perhaps matches TRBD1 (7 bases). Germline CDR1 and CDR2: LNHDA and SQIVND (reference sequence). CDR3 length: 15 residues. The ends were cut back, 2 bases at V and 5 bases at J, with 12 bases in the middle. DNA for the CDR3: TGTGCCAGTAGTATAAGGAGGGGGCAGACCGGGGAGCTGTTTTTT. It codes for CASSIRRGQTGELFF.